This T cell receptor (beta chain) was observed in a study of shared clonotypes between healthy human individuals. Overall study: Each donor's CD4 naive and CD4 memory cells filled three plates apiece, CD8 naive two, and CD8 memory one. Study-level points and caveats: Non-shared clonotypes had lower generation probabilities than clonotypes shared by all four sorted-subset donors.

Note on this clone: Its antigen remains unidentified.

Naive CD8 cells lacked CD45RO, underwent positive selection for CCR7 and left out terminally differentiated effector memory CD45RA+ cells. Free of recent acute infections or vaccinations, the donors were healthy HIV-negative adults. Libraries were prepared by immunoSEQ multiplex PCR; TCRdb keeps only in-frame clonotypes and omits some of them. The repertoire consists of more than 2 million clones, with about 94% occurring once and the leading ten covering 0.85% to 1.3%. The V segment lost 0 bases and the J segment 3 bases; nucleotides outside the gene matches: 6. Germline-derived CDR1 and CDR2 are PRHDT and FYEKMQ (reference sequence). The CDR3 covers 16 residues.

This clonotype was obtained from a man younger than 35 in good health. The chain carries TRBV13 and TRBJ2-7; 9 bases map to TRBD2. The source material was naive CD8+ T cells sorted from blood. Here the CDR3 DNA reads TGTGCCAGCAGCTTAGGCCGCGGCGGGGGGGACTACGAGCAGTACTTC. It is translated as CASSLGRGGGDYEQYF.